The clone carrying this TCR beta chain was found once. Germline V lookup: CDR1 SGHRS, CDR2 YFSETQ. CDR3 length equals 15 residues. With 2 bases clipped from V and 9 bases from J, the junction kept 10 bases outside the gene matches. This sample stems from a study of blood T cell repertoires in COVID-19. In the authors' workflow: Researchers report that nucleated cell counts were estimated from reference gene primer amplification. TCRdb keeps only in-frame clones here, not all; method: immunoSEQ multiplex PCR. V and J calls plus clone size are reproduced from that table; the DNA served to infer D and trimming. The sample yields approximately 97,000 clones, over 75% seen once.

The V call is TRBV5-1, the J call TRBJ2-1; 8 bases are a match to TRBD2. The specimen sequenced was peripheral blood. The receptor comes from a man aged 60 to 69 with acute or convalescent COVID-19. This CDR3 reads CASSFTGGRVGEQFF. CDR3 nucleotides: TGCGCCAGCAGCTTCACGGGGGGGCGAGTCGGTGAGCAGTTCTTC.